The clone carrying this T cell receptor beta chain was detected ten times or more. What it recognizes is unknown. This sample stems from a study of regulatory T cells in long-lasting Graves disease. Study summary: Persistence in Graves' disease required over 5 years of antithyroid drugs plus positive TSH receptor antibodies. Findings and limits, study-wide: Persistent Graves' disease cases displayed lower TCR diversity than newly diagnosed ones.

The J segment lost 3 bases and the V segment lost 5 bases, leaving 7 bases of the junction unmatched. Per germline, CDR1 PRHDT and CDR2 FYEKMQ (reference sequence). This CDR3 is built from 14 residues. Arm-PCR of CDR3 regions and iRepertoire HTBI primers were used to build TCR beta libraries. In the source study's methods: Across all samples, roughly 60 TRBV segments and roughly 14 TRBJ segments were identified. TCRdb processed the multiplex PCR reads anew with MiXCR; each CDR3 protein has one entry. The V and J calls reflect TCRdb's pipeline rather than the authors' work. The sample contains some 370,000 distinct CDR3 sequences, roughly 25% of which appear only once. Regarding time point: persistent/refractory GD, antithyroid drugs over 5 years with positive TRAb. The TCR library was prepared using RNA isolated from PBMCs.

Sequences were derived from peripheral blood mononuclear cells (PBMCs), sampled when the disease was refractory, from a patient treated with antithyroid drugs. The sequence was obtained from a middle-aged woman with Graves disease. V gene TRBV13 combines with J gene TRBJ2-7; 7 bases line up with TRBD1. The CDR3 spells CASSRGQLYYEQYF. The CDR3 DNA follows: TGTGCCAGCAGCCGGGGACAGCTGTACTACGAGCAGTACTTC. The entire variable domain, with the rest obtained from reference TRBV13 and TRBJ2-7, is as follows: AAGVIQSPRHLIKEKRETATLKCYPIPRHDTVYWYQQGPGQDPQFLISFYEKMQSDKGSIPDRFSAQQFSDYHSELNMSSLELGDSALYFCASSRGQLYYEQYFGPGTRLTVT.